This TCR beta chain is drawn from a study of blood T cell repertoires in COVID-19. Overall study: COVID-19 samples collected from the United States, Italy and Spain covered acute and convalescent phases.

Germline values: CDR1 MDHEN, CDR2 SYDVKM. The J segment lost 4 bases and the V segment lost 3 bases, leaving 11 bases of the junction unmatched. The CDR3 contains 17 residues. Adults between roughly 18 and 89 years of age took part from 20 to 25 US areas. Clinical history as reported by participants underpinned cohort assignment. Exposed enrollees had met someone with a PCR-confirmed or clinician-diagnosed COVID-19 case at some point within the 2 weeks before study entry. Assay: immunoSEQ multiplex PCR; the TCRdb copy retains only in-frame clones and omits some. The profile shows about 200,000 clones, 80% to 90% of them singletons.

The chain carries TRBV28 and TRBJ1-1; 10 bases line up with TRBD1. Material for sequencing was PBMCs or T cells enriched from blood (not recorded which). The origin of this receptor is a woman aged 45 to 65 who had been exposed to COVID-19. The CDR3: CASSLPGTGVVGTEAFF. The CDR3 DNA is TGTGCCAGCAGTTTGCCCGGGACAGGGGTTGTGGGCACTGAAGCTTTCTTT.